These T cell receptor beta chains were read from a single sample in a study of cytotoxic CD8 clonotypes in ibrutinib-treated CLL. Sequenced by immunoSEQ multiplex PCR; TCRdb stores in-frame clones only, minus some. The sample includes 110,000 or so clones, 55% to 75% seen only once; the top ten take more than 35%. The sample consisted of PBMCs, taken after 24 months of ibrutinib treatment. The origin of the receptors is a human donor with chronic lymphocytic leukemia. CDR3s include the opening cysteine and the closing phenylalanine or tryptophan. D genes are given only for firm matches. Clone size is shown for a subset of rows, as once, few, many or a class of expanded clone.

d_call,clone_size,j_call,v_call,cdr3_length,cdr3_nt,cdr3_aa
NA,NA,TRBJ1-2,TRBV7-9,15,TGTGCCAGCAGCTTAGCCCTGGCAGGGGAGGGTGGCTACACCTTC,CASSLALAGEGGYTF
TRBD2,few,TRBJ2-3,TRBV2,17,TGTGCCAGCAGTCCTGGGACTAGCGGGGGGGAGCTGAATACGCAGTATTTT,CASSPGTSGGELNTQYF
TRBD2,NA,TRBJ2-3,TRBV5-1,15,TGCGCCAGCAGCTTGGAAACTAGCGGGGCTGATACGCAGTATTTT,CASSLETSGADTQYF
NA,few,TRBJ1-1,TRBV5-5,16,TGTGCCAGCAGCTTCGTTAGTAACAGGGAAAACACTGAAGCTTTCTTT,CASSFVSNRENTEAFF
NA,NA,TRBJ1-1,TRBV5-1,14,TGCGCCAGCAGCTCGGACGTGCGGGCTACTGAAGCTTTCTTT,CASSSDVRATEAFF
NA,NA,TRBJ1-2,TRBV4-2,14,TGTGCCAGCAGCCAAGAGGACAATAACTATGGCTACACCTTC,CASSQEDNNYGYTF
NA,NA,TRBJ2-2,TRBV7-6,18,TGTGCCAGCAGCTTAGCAGCTCCAGGTCCGGGTGGCACCGGGGAGCTGTTTTTT,CASSLAAPGPGGTGELFF
TRBD1,few,TRBJ1-2,TRBV5-1,15,TGCGCCAGCAGCGTGGACAGGGACCCTAGTTATGGCTACACCTTC,CASSVDRDPSYGYTF
TRBD1,NA,TRBJ1-6,TRBV2,15,TGTGCCAGCAGCAAACAGGGGGCAGTGGAATCACCCCTCCACTTT,CASSKQGAVESPLHF
NA,NA,TRBJ2-7,TRBV7-9,12,TGTGCCAGCAGCTTGACGACAGGCCTGAGGGACTTC,CASSLTTGLRDF
TRBD1,NA,TRBJ1-5,TRBV19,15,TGTGCCAGTAGTACGACAGGGAATAATTATCAGCCCCAGCATTTT,CASSTTGNNYQPQHF
NA,NA,TRBJ1-3,TRBV2,15,TGTGCCAGCAGTGAGGGAGTGGGCTCTGGAAACACCATATATTTT,CASSEGVGSGNTIYF
NA,few,TRBJ1-1,TRBV10-2,15,TGCGCCAGCAGTGATTACTTAAAGGGAGACACTGAAGCTTTCTTT,CASSDYLKGDTEAFF
TRBD1,NA,TRBJ2-3,TRBV29-1,12,TGCAGCGCGGACAGGGGAACAGATACGCAGTATTTT,CSADRGTDTQYF
NA,NA,TRBJ2-7,TRBV30,12,TGTGCCTGGAGTAAGGGCATCTACGAGCAGTACTTC,CAWSKGIYEQYF
NA,NA,TRBJ1-3,TRBV10-3,16,TGTGCCATCAGCCGGACAGACCTACGCTCTGGAAACACCATATATTTT,CAISRTDLRSGNTIYF
NA,NA,TRBJ1-1,TRBV25-1,14,TGTGCCAGCAGTAGGGGAAAAACGTACACTGAAGCTTTCTTT,CASSRGKTYTEAFF
NA,once,TRBJ2-2,TRBV13,17,TGTGCCAGCAGCTTCGACTGGGGAGGAGTGCGAACCGGGGAGCTGTTTTTT,CASSFDWGGVRTGELFF
NA,NA,TRBJ1-3,TRBV6-1,16,TGTGCCAGCAGTGAGTGGGGTAGTAGCTCTGGAAACACCATATATTTT,CASSEWGSSSGNTIYF
NA,NA,TRBJ2-5,TRBV6-1,15,TGTGCCAGCAGCCAGGGTTTCGGCTACCAAGAGACCCAGTACTTC,CASSQGFGYQETQYF
NA,NA,TRBJ2-1,TRBV27,15,TGTGCCAGCAGTTCTACGGCCCTAGGGTCGGGTGAGCAGTTCTTC,CASSSTALGSGEQFF
NA,NA,TRBJ2-5,TRBV30,11,TGTGCCTGGAAGTCGGCGGAGACCCAGTACTTC,CAWKSAETQYF
TRBD1,medium-sized,TRBJ2-7,TRBV15,13,TGTGCCACCAGCAGGGACAGGGGCAACGAGCAGTACTTC,CATSRDRGNEQYF
TRBD1,NA,TRBJ1-2,TRBV7-9,14,TGTGCCAGCAGCCCCGGACAGGGGGTTGATGGCTACACCTTC,CASSPGQGVDGYTF
NA,NA,TRBJ1-5,TRBV28,16,TGTGCCAGCAGTGTTGCAGGGGACTATAGCAATCAGCCCCAGCATTTT,CASSVAGDYSNQPQHF
NA,NA,TRBJ2-7,TRBV6-1,15,TGTGCCAGCAGCGTGGACAGAACATTCTTCTGGGAGCAGTACTTC,CASSVDRTFFWEQYF
NA,NA,TRBJ1-4,TRBV4-2,16,TGTGCCAGCAGACGGGGGCGGAGTGCAACTAATGAAAAACTGTTTTTT,CASRRGRSATNEKLFF
TRBD1,NA,TRBJ2-3,TRBV6-1,14,TGTGCCAGTGCGGACAGGGCTAGCACAGATACGCAGTATTTT,CASADRASTDTQYF